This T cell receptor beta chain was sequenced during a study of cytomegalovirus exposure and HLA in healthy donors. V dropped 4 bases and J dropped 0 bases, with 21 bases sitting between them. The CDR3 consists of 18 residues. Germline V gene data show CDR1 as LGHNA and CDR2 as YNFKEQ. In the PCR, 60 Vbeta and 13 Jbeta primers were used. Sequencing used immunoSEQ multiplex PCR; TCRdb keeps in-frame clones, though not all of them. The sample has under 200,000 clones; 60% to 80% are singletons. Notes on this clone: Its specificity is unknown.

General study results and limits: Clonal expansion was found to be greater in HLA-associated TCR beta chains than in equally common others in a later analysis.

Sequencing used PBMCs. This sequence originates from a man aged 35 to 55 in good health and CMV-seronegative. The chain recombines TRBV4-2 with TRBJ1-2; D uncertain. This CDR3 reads CASSPVPQVTVPNYGYTF. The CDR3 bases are TGTGCCAGCAGCCCCGTGCCCCAAGTAACTGTACCTAACTATGGCTACACCTTC.